These 12 T cell receptor beta chains originate from one sample sequenced in a study of blood T cell repertoires in COVID-19. The protocol was immunoSEQ multiplex PCR, while the TCRdb copy is restricted to in-frame clones and leaves out a portion. Here the sample spans about 33,000 clones, around 85% being singletons. Sequencing was carried out using peripheral blood. These receptors all stem from a human donor in a cohort sampled during active COVID-19.

V and J are TRBV30 and TRBJ1-5; D is unresolved. The CDR3 is 13 residues long. Germline values: CDR1 GTSNPN, CDR2 SVGIG (reference sequence). The V and J ends lost 0 bases and 5 bases respectively, with 8 bases between them. The CDR3 here is CAWSVRGYQPQHF. The CDR3 region has the DNA TGTGCCTGGAGTGTACGAGGTTATCAGCCCCAGCATTTT. The whole variable domain, remainder taken from reference TRBV30 and TRBJ1-5, is SQTIHQWPATLVQPVGSPLSLECTVEGTSNPNLYWYRQAAGRGLQLLFYSVGIGQISSEVPQNLSASRPQDRQFILSSKKLLLSDSGFYLCAWSVRGYQPQHFGDGTRLSIL.

The chain joins TRBV20-1 to TRBJ2-5; TRBD1 matches 12 bases. Germline values: CDR1 DFQATT, CDR2 SNEGSKA (reference sequence). The CDR3 is 15 residues long. The V and J ends lost 3 bases and 5 bases, in that order; junction bases with no gene match: 7. The CDR3 is CSASVGQGARETQYF. The CDR3 bases are TGCAGTGCTAGTGTGGGACAGGGGGCCAGGGAGACCCAGTACTTC.

The rearrangement uses TRBV29-1 and TRBJ2-7; D is unresolved. The CDR3 length is 15 residues. V was clipped by 4 bases and J by 0 bases, with 16 bases between them. CDR1 is SQVTM and CDR2 is ANQGSEA in the germline V gene. The CDR3 bases are TGCAGCGTTGCCGCTAGTCTTGCCAGCTCCTACGAGCAGTACTTC. It codes for CSVAASLASSYEQYF.

The chain combines TRBV11-2 with TRBJ2-3; 11 bases line up with TRBD2. Trimming cost V 5 bases and J 7 bases; bases outside gene matches: 11. CDR1 SGHAT and CDR2 FQNNGV come from the germline V gene. This CDR3 spans 16 amino acids. This CDR3 reads CASSNPQLAGEHTQYF. The DNA for the CDR3 is TGTGCCAGCAGCAACCCCCAACTAGCGGGAGAACATACGCAGTATTTT.

The chain joins TRBV13 to TRBJ1-2, with 7 bases lining up with TRBD1. This CDR3 spans 18 amino acids. The V and J ends lost 0 bases and 6 bases, in that order; junction bases with no gene match: 16. The germline gives CDR1 PRHDT, CDR2 FYEKMQ (reference sequence). The CDR3 sequence: CASSLGRFFPNRGDGYTF. The CDR3 DNA reads as TGTGCCAGCAGCTTAGGCCGGTTTTTTCCTAACAGGGGTGATGGCTACACCTTC. The full variable domain, rest sourced from reference TRBV13 and TRBJ1-2, is AAGVIQSPRHLIKEKRETATLKCYPIPRHDTVYWYQQGPGQDPQFLISFYEKMQSDKGSIPDRFSAQQFSDYHSELNMSSLELGDSALYFCASSLGRFFPNRGDGYTFGSGTRLTVV.

This chain links TRBV6-5 with TRBJ2-7; tentative D call: TRBD2 (5 bases). The CDR3 runs 15 residues. From germline, CDR1 is MNHEY and CDR2 SVGAGI. Trimming took off 7 bases at V and 0 bases at J, with 16 bases between the two ends. CDR3 in amino acids: CASKGLSGSSYEQYF. CDR3 bases: TGTGCCAGCAAGGGTCTGAGCGGTTCCTCCTACGAGCAGTACTTC.

V usage is TRBV5-1 and J usage is TRBJ2-2; 8 positions agree with TRBD2. The CDR3 length is 16 residues. CDR1 is SGHRS, CDR2 YFSETQ, per germline. The V segment lost 0 bases and the J segment 5 bases; nucleotides outside the gene matches: 6. CDR3 nucleotide sequence: TGCGCCAGCAGCTTGGTTAGCGGGACCGGTACCGGGGAGCTGTTTTTT. Translation: CASSLVSGTGTGELFF.

The chain couples TRBV7-9 to TRBJ1-5; TRBD1 matches at 8 bases. The junction had 10 bases not matched to a gene; V was cut back by 7 bases and J by 5 bases. Germline V gene sequence: CDR1 SEHNR, CDR2 FQNEAQ (reference sequence). This CDR3 region has 15 residues. CDR3 protein: CASTPTGAGDQPQHF. The CDR3 DNA reads TGTGCCAGCACTCCGACAGGGGCGGGGGATCAGCCCCAGCATTTT.

The gene calls are TRBV21-1 and TRBJ2-7; the D segment call TRBD1 is taken from the table without a DNA check. TRBV21-1 is termed a pseudogene. The CDR3 is 12 residues long. The chain's CDR3 is CARDRGLDEQYF. CDR3 in DNA: TGTGCCAGAGACAGGGGGCTGGACGAGCAGTACTTC.

The chain combines TRBV11-3 with TRBJ2-1; 7 nucleotides line up with TRBD2. The CDR3 runs 17 residues. The germline V gene encodes CDR1 SGHNT and CDR2 YENEEA. V lost 0 bases, J lost 3 bases, and 8 bases stayed unmatched. This CDR3 is CASSLEAKPGGYNEQFF. CDR3 coding DNA: TGTGCCAGCAGCTTAGAAGCGAAACCGGGGGGCTACAATGAGCAGTTCTTC.

The CDR3 region has the DNA TGCGCCAGCAGCCAGCTAGCGGGAACCACCTACAATGAGCAGTTCTTC. Its protein product is CASSQLAGTTYNEQFF. The rearrangement joins TRBV4-1 to TRBJ2-1; TRBD2 matches at 9 bases. CDR3 size: 16 residues. Germline loops: CDR1 MGHRA, CDR2 YSYEKL. After removal of 3 bases from V and 2 bases from J, the junction contained 5 bases not matched to a gene.

The V gene is TRBV5-1, the J gene TRBJ1-1, with D unclear. This CDR3 spans 14 amino acids. Germline values: CDR1 SGHRS, CDR2 YFSETQ. V dropped 0 bases and J dropped 1 base, with 7 bases sitting between them. DNA for the CDR3: TGCGCCAGCAGCTTGGGGGCCCCGAACACTGAAGCTTTCTTT. This translates into CASSLGAPNTEAFF.